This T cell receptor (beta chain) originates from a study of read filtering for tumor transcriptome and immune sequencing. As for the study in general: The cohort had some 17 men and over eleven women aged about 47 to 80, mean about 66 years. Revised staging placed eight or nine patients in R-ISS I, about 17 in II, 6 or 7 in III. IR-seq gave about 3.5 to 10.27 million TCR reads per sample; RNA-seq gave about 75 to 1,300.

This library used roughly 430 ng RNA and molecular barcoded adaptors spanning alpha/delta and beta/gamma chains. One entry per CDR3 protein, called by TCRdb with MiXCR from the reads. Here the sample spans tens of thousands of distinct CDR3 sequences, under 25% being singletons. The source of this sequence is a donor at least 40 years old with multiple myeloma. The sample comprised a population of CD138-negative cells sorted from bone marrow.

DNA of the CDR3: TGTGCCAGCAGCTTGACCCAAGCAGATACGCAGTATTTT. It yields the protein CASSLTQADTQYF. V gene TRBV7-8 combines with J gene TRBJ2-3; D gene unclear. From germline, CDR1 is SGHVS and CDR2 FQNEAQ. V was clipped by 3 bases and J by 4 bases, with 8 bases between them. The CDR3 consists of 13 residues.